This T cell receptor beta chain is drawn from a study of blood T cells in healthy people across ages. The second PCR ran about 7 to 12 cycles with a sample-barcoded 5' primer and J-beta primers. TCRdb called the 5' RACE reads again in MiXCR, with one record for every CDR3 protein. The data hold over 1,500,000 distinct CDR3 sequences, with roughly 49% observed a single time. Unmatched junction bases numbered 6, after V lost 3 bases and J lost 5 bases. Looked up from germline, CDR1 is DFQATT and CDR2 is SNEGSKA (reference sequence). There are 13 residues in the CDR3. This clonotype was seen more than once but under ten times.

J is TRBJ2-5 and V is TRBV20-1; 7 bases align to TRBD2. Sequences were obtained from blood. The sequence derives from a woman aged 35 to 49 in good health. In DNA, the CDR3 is TGCAGTGCTAGGGCTAGCGGACACGAGACCCAGTACTTC. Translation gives CSARASGHETQYF.